This T cell receptor (beta chain) was found in a study of T cells in localized non-small cell lung cancer. The data were produced by immunoSEQ multiplex PCR, yet TCRdb's version contains in-frame clones alone and is incomplete. The sample lists 25,000 to 35,000 clones, 70% to 90% occurring once. CDR1 and CDR2 from the germline V gene are SGHTA and FQGNSA. V was cut by 7 bases and J by 5 bases, with 12 bases left in between. This CDR3 comprises 12 residues. As regards this clone: The antigen is undetermined.

Study observations and caveats: Adjacent lung held a median approximately 50 of the top 100 tumor clones.

J is TRBJ2-7 and V is TRBV7-2; tentatively, D is TRBD1 or TRBD2 (5 bases each). This sequence was found in a female donor aged 60 or older with stage III squamous cell lung carcinoma. Source: peripheral blood, taken before any cancer treatment. The CDR3 DNA is TGTGCCAGCAAGGGGACGTCGCACGAGCAGTACTTC. As protein: CASKGTSHEQYF.